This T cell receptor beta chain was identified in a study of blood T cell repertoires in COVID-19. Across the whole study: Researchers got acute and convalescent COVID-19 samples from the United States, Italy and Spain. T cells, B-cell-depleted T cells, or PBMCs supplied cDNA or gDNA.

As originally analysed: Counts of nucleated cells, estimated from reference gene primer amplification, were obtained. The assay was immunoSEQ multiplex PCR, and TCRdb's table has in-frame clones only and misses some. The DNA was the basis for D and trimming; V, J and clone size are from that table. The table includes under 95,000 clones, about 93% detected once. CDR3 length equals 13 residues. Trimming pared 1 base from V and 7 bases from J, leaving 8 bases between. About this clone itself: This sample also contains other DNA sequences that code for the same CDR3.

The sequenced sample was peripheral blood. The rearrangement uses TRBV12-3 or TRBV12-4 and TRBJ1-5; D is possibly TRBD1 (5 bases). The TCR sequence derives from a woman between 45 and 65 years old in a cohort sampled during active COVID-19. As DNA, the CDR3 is TGTGCCAGCAGTTTAGGGGGGGACCAGCCCCAGCATTTT. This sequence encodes CASSLGGDQPQHF.